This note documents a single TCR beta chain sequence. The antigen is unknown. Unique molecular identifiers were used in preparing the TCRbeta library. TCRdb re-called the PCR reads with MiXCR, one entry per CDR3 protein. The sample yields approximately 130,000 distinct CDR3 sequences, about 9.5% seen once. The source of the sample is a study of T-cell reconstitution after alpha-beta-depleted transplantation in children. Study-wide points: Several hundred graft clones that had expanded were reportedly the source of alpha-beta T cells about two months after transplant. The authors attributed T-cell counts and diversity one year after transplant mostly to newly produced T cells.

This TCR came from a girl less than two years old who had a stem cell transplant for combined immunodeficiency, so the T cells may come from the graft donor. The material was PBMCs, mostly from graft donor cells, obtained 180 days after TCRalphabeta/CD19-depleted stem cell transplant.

The DNA of the CDR3 is TGCAGTGCAACTAGCGGTACGATCTCCTACGAGCAGTACTTC. It is translated as CSATSGTISYEQYF. The chain combines TRBV20-1 with TRBJ2-7, with TRBD2 matching 8 bases. This CDR3 is built from 14 residues. Trimming removed 6 bases from V and 0 bases from J; junction bases left unmatched: 7. Germline-derived CDR1 and CDR2 are DFQATT and SNEGSKA (reference sequence).